This is a list of T cell receptor beta chains from one sample in a study of CD8 T cells in Susac syndrome. Using its own MiXCR run on the immunoSEQ multiplex PCR reads, TCRdb lists one record per CDR3 protein. The data show 77,000 or so distinct CDR3 sequences, 85% to 95% seen once. The sample comprised CD4+ T cells from PBMCs. Receptors originate from a human donor with Susac syndrome. Both conserved end residues are part of each CDR3.

V gene: TRBV5-1
CDR3 protein: CASSSRPGPGETQYF

V gene: TRBV7-8
CDR3 protein: CASSLKTNTYRDASEQYF

V gene: TRBV12-3/TRBV12-4
CDR3 protein: CASSLGSRAYSNQPQHF

V gene: TRBV15
CDR3 protein: CATSRDLAGGGETQYF

V gene: TRBV7-8
CDR3 protein: CASSLARQGGPPQHF

V gene: TRBV5-6
CDR3 protein: CASSLGTGANVLTF

V gene: TRBV18
CDR3 protein: CASSPLRAGEQYF

V gene: TRBV20-1
CDR3 protein: CSATSGFNEQFF

V gene: TRBV6-1
CDR3 protein: CASSRQGRTDTQYF

V gene: TRBV5-1
CDR3 protein: CASSRWASGTTGELFF

V gene: TRBV7-2
CDR3 protein: CASSLRLDTQYF

V gene: TRBV13
CDR3 protein: CASSLGPQWTPSYGYTF

V gene: TRBV3-1
CDR3 protein: CASSQTQGGETQYF

V gene: TRBV7-9
CDR3 protein: CASSSEIGVNGYTF

V gene: TRBV7-2
CDR3 protein: CASKRLDRGDGYTF

V gene: TRBV27
CDR3 protein: CASSLSSSSYNEQFF